This T cell receptor beta chain was recorded in a study of blood T cell repertoires in COVID-19. Per the germline V gene, CDR1 is MGHRA and CDR2 is YSYEKL. Trimming took off 1 base at V and 0 bases at J, with 24 bases between the two ends. The CDR3 consists of 20 residues. Produced via immunoSEQ multiplex PCR; TCRdb's table is partial and in-frame only. This table has about 280,000 clones, over 75% appearing once. The source material was peripheral blood. The V gene is TRBV4-1, the J gene TRBJ1-2; TRBD1 might be the D (5 bases). The origin of this receptor is a woman in her 70s with acute or convalescent COVID-19. The CDR3 spells CASSQVGGRGLNIANYGYTF. DNA of the CDR3: TGCGCCAGCAGCCAAGTGGGAGGGAGGGGATTGAACATAGCTAACTATGGCTACACCTTC.